This T cell receptor (beta chain) was found in a study of regulatory T cells in long-lasting Graves disease. About the study: Graves' patients with a new diagnosis had received antithyroid drugs under 3 months.

Regarding time point: newly diagnosed GD, antithyroid drugs for less than 3 months. Making the TCR library involved RNA that had been extracted from PBMCs. This clonotype was observed many times. The TCR beta library used iRepertoire HTBI primers with Arm-PCR amplification of CDR3. TCRdb re-called the multiplex PCR reads with MiXCR, one entry per CDR3 protein. Of just over 600,000 distinct CDR3 sequences listed, roughly 15% were seen once; the top ten hold around 18%. This sample was shared with a second study, whose subject was T cells in Graves' hyperthyroidism and ophthalmopathy. From that paper: The hyperthyroidism was newly diagnosed and had lasted under 2 months; the patients were aged 18 to 65. Blood also carried most thyroid clonotypes expanded above 0.001.

The sample in question was peripheral blood mononuclear cells (PBMCs), obtained at new diagnosis, from a patient treated with antithyroid drugs. This receptor was identified in a woman in her 30s with Graves disease.

The CDR3 DNA reads as TGTGCCAGCAGCCAGGGGTTGGGTATGGAGACCCAGTACTTC. Translated: CASSQGLGMETQYF. This chain connects TRBV11-2 to TRBJ2-5, with D perhaps TRBD1 (6 bases). V was clipped by 5 bases and J by 5 bases, with 15 bases between them. This CDR3 region has 14 residues. Germline V gene data show CDR1 as SGHAT and CDR2 as FQNNGV.